In this sample, the clone carrying this T cell receptor (beta chain) turned up a few times. Its cognate antigen is unknown. The sample comes from a study of T cell repertoires in cytomegalovirus infection. At the level of the study: Indications of both CMV infection and matching HLA type were provided by public TCR beta signatures. General study findings and limits: Predominance within the ex vivo response was attributable to HLA-C-restricted CMV-specific TCR beta clonotypes. The study identified carriers of CMV plus the relevant HLA from cumulative public TCR beta family frequency.

TCRdb re-derived calls from the reads in MiXCR, one entry per CDR3 protein. Of some 440,000 distinct CDR3 sequences listed, about a third are singletons. Trimming took 0 bases from V and 1 from J, leaving 9 bases between them. The CDR3 is 14 residues long. The germline V gene encodes CDR1 GTSNPN and CDR2 SVGIG (reference sequence). The chain employs TRBV30 and TRBJ1-1; D is undetermined. The receptor comes from a human donor in good health (CMV status not recorded). Some clones in this sample may be carry-over from other donors' samples. Material: PBMCs. CDR3 in DNA: TGTGCCTGGAGTGTATTCCCGGGGAACACTGAAGCTTTCTTT. It specifies CAWSVFPGNTEAFF.